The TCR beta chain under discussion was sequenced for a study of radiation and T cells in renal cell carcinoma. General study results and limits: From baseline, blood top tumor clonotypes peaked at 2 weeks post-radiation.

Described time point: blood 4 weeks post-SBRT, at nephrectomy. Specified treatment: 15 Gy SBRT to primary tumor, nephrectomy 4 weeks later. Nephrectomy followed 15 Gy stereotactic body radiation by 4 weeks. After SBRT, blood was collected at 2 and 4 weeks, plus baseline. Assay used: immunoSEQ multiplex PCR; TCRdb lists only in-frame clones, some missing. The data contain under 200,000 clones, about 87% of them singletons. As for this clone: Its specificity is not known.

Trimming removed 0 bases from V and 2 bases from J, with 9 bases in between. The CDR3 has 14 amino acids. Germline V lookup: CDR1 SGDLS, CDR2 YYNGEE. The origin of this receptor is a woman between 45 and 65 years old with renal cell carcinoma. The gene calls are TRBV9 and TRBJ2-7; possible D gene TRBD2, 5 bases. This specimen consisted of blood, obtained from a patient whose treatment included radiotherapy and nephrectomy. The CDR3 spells CASSVASQPYEQYF. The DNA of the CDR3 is TGTGCCAGCAGCGTAGCTAGCCAGCCCTACGAGCAGTACTTC.